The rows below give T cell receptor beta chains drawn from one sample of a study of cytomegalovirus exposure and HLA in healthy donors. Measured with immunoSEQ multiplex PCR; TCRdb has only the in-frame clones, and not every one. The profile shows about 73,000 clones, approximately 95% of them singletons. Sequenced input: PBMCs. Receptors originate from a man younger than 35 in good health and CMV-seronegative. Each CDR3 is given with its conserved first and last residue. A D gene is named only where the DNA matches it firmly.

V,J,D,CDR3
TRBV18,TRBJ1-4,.,CASSPEAVKLFF
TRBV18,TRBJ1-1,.,CASSPPNWRTVMNTEAFF
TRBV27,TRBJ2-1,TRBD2,CASRMWRGDYNEQFF
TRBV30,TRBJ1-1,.,CAWSPTGSEAFF
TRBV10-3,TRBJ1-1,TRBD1,CAIRAYGGGGFNTEAFF
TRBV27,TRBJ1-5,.,CASSTALQGDQPQHF
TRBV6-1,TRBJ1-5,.,CASSVNPSPPGFGNQPQHF
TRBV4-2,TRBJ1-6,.,CASSQGADLVQGSPLHF
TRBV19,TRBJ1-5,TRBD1,CARKPQQGADQPQHF
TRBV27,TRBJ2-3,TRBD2,CASSPRTSADTQYF
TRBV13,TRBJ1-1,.,CASSVETVLNTEAFF
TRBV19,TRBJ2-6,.,CASSIRTDGPSGANVLTF
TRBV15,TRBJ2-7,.,CATSPKTGGEQYF
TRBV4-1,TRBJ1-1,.,CASSQAQTGTEAFF
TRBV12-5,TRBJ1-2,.,CASGLVQGIRDIAGHGYTF
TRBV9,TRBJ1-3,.,CASTPGGSGNTIYF
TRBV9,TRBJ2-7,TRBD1,CASSAGQGASGEQYF
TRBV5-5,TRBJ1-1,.,CASSLLQQNTEAFF
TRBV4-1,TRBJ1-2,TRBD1,CASSQVETGYGYTF
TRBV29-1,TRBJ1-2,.,CSVEATGYYGYTF
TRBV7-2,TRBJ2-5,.,CASGRPRETQYF
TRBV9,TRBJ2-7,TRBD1,CASSARTGLHEQYF
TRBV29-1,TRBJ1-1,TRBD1,CSARPGGTEAFF
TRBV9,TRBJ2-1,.,CASSYTRGSGYNEQFF
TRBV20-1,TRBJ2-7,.,CSAKRDYEQYF
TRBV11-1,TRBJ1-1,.,CASSLASQIHITF
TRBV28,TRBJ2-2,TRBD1,CASNSIKTGGAGELFF
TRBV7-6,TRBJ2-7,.,CASSLDRGPYEQYF
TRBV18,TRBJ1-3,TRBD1,CASSPGTGISGNTIYF
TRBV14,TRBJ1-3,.,CASSQRMGRNSGNTIYF
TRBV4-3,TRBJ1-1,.,CASSHLQKMKGDTEAFF
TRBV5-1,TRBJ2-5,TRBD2,CASSLGTSVGWETQYF
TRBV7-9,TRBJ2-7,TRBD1,CASSLALSDRGGYEQYF
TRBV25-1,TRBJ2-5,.,CASSEYGGRQETQYF
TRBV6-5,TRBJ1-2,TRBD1,CASSLDRVRGYTF
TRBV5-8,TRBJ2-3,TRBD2,CASSLYGGGGTDTQYF
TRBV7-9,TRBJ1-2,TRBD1,CASSEIQGAEVRNGYTF
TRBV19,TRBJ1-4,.,CASQSRAANEKLFF
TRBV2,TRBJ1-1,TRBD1,CASSPQDRGTEAFF
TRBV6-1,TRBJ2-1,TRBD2,CASSPGRAAYNEQFF
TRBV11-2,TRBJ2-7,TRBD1,CASSFGTGAYEQYF
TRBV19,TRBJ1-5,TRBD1,CASSPWTGRYDQPQHF
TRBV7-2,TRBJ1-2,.,CASSLSLGQGSYGYTF
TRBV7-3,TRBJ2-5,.,CASSLGGSQETQYF
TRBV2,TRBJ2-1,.,CASLKRDSEQFF
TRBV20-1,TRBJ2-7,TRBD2,CSAREGYEQYF
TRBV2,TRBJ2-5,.,CASSLLESETQYF
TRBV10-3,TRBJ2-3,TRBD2,CAAKGPPSGGSTDTQYF
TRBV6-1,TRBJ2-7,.,CASNGKSRAEGEQYF
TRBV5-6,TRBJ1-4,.,CASSLAAERTNEKLFF
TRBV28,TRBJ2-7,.,CASSLAGTAYEQYF